This T cell receptor (beta chain) was found in a study of control samples from healthy donors and cancer patients. Some clones are missing from TCRdb's copy, which holds only in-frame ones; the method was immunoSEQ multiplex PCR. The sample contains 90,000 to 100,000 clones, about 79% of which appear only once. The germline V gene encodes CDR1 SGHDN and CDR2 FVKESK. The V gene lost 4 bases and the J gene lost 10 bases, with 11 bases spanning the gap. The CDR3 has 13 amino acids. The chain carries TRBV14 and TRBJ1-6, with D possibly being TRBD1 (6 bases). This clonotype was sampled from a young woman in good health. The sequenced material came from blood. The CDR3 region has the DNA TGTGCCAGCAGCCGGCAGGGGTGGTCACCCCTCCACTTT. Amino acid sequence: CASSRQGWSPLHF.